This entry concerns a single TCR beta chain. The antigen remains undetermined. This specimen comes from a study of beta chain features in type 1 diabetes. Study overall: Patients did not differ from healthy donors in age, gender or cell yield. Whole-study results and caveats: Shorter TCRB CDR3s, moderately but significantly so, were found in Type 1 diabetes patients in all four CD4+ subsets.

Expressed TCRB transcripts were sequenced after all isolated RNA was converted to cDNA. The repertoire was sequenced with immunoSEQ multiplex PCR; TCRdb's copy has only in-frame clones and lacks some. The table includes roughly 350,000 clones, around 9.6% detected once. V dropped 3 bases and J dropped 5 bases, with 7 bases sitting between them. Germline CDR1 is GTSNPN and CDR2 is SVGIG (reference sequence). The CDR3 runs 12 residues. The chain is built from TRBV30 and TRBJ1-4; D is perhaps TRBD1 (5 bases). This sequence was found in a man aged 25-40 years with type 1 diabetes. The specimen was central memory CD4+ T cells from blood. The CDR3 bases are TGTGCCTGGAGACGGGGGAATGAAAAACTGTTTTTT. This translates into CAWRRGNEKLFF.